This is a list of T cell receptor beta chains from one sample in a study of CXCR3-negative and CXCR3-positive naive CD8 T cells. TCRdb reworked the 5' RACE reads into one entry per CDR3 protein, no DNA. With 140,000 to 150,000 distinct CDR3 sequences in the sample, the ten largest clones hold approximately 0.27%. The specimen was naive CXCR3+ CD8+ T cells from blood. These receptors all stem from a human donor in good health. Some clones in this sample may be carry-over from other donors' samples. CDR3s include the opening cysteine and the closing phenylalanine or tryptophan. Each record gives: CDR3 protein, V gene, J gene.

CDR3aa: CASSIGGMNTEAFF; v_gene: TRBV19; j_gene: TRBJ1-1
CDR3aa: CAWSVLGQGQHF; v_gene: TRBV30; j_gene: TRBJ1-5
CDR3aa: CASSQERDSEAFF; v_gene: TRBV14; j_gene: TRBJ1-1
CDR3aa: CATSDSGGTGELFF; v_gene: TRBV24-1; j_gene: TRBJ2-2
CDR3aa: CASSLGSVSGFQGGEQYF; v_gene: TRBV7-8; j_gene: TRBJ2-7
CDR3aa: CASSQEDREVPKLQETQYF; v_gene: TRBV14; j_gene: TRBJ2-5
CDR3aa: CSVSTGTDYGYTF; v_gene: TRBV29-1; j_gene: TRBJ1-2
CDR3aa: CASTPTPGSQQYF; v_gene: TRBV28; j_gene: TRBJ2-7
CDR3aa: CASSRTPQETQYF; v_gene: TRBV11-2; j_gene: TRBJ2-5
CDR3aa: CSAAGREVMVENEQFF; v_gene: TRBV29-1; j_gene: TRBJ2-1
CDR3aa: CASSALQGATSRANVLTF; v_gene: TRBV2; j_gene: TRBJ2-6
CDR3aa: CASSHGPTYGYTF; v_gene: TRBV12-3/TRBV12-4; j_gene: TRBJ1-2
CDR3aa: CASSLHQGEEQYF; v_gene: TRBV28; j_gene: TRBJ2-7
CDR3aa: CASSPPSGTLDEQFF; v_gene: TRBV7-9; j_gene: TRBJ2-1
CDR3aa: CASGSGLYTDTQYF; v_gene: TRBV5-4; j_gene: TRBJ2-3
CDR3aa: CASSRGLAEQETQYF; v_gene: TRBV11-2; j_gene: TRBJ2-5
CDR3aa: CASSSPMGGRTSTGELFF; v_gene: TRBV28; j_gene: TRBJ2-2